The T cell receptor beta chain under discussion was sequenced for a study of blood T cell repertoires in COVID-19. About the study: Italy, Spain and the United States were the sources of the convalescent and acute COVID-19 samples.

Those who participated ranged in age from about 18 to 95 years and resided in about two dozen US areas. Assignments of participants to cohorts depended upon their own reported clinical history. The assay was immunoSEQ multiplex PCR, and TCRdb's table has in-frame clones only and misses some. The table has 150,000 to 200,000 clones, 89% seen once; the top ten hold approximately 0.77%. Sequenced sample: PBMCs or T cells enriched from blood (not recorded which). The TCR originated in a young woman who had recovered from COVID-19.

The CDR3 loop is CASSQAGQGGNSPLHF. Here the CDR3 DNA reads TGTGCCAGCAGCCAAGCGGGACAGGGGGGTAATTCACCCCTCCACTTT. The chain combines TRBV3-1 (or the pseudogene TRBV3-2) with TRBJ1-6, with 11 bases fitting TRBD1. CDR3 length: 16 amino acids. With 1 base clipped from V and 6 bases from J, the junction kept 2 bases outside the gene matches. Germline CDR1 LGHDT, CDR2 YNNKEL (reference sequence).